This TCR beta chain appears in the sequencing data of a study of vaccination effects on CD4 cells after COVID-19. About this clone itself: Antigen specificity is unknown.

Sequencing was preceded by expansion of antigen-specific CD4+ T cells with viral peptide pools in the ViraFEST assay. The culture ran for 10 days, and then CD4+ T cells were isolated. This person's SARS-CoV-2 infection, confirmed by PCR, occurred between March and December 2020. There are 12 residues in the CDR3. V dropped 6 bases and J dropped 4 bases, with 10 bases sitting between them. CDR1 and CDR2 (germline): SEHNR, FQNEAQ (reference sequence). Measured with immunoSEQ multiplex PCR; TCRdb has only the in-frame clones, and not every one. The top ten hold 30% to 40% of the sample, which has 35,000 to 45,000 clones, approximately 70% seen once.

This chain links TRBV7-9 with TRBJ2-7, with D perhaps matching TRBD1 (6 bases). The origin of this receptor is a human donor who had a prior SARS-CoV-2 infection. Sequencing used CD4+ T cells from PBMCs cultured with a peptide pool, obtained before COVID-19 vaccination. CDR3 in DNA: TGTGCCAGCAGTGCAACAGGGTACGAGCAGTACTTC. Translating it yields CASSATGYEQYF.